A selection of T cell receptor beta chains follows, all from one sample in a study of blood T cell repertoires in COVID-19. Here immunoSEQ multiplex PCR was the method, and the copy in TCRdb shows in-frame clones only, minus some. The sample shows roughly 260,000 clones, more than 85% of them seen only once. Sequenced sample: peripheral blood. The receptors were gathered from a person aged 18-30 years with COVID-19, enrolled during active disease. The CDR3 runs from the conserved cysteine through the conserved F or W. Each record gives: D gene, clone size, J gene, V gene, CDR3 DNA, CDR3 protein. D genes are given only for firm matches. Size tells how often a clone was seen (once, few, many) or the class of an expanded clone, and some rows leave it out.

.,.,TRBJ2-3,TRBV25-1,TGTGCCAGCAGTGGACGCGGAATTCACACAGATACGCAGTATTTT,CASSGRGIHTDTQYF
.,once,TRBJ2-1,TRBV7-8,TGTGCCAGCAGCCCCGACTCCATCTCCTACAATGAGCAGTTCTTC,CASSPDSISYNEQFF
TRBD1,.,TRBJ1-3,TRBV7-9,TGTGCCAGCAGCACCGACAGGGGGCAGGGAAACACCATATATTTT,CASSTDRGQGNTIYF
TRBD2,.,TRBJ2-5,TRBV5-4,TGTGCCAGCTATTCAGCGGGAACGCAAGAGACCCAGTACTTC,CASYSAGTQETQYF
.,.,TRBJ1-2,TRBV27,TGTGCCAGCAGTTTCAGGGATAACTATGGCTACACCTTC,CASSFRDNYGYTF
TRBD1,.,TRBJ2-7,TRBV10-3,TGTGCCATCAGCAAAAGGCCACAGGGGGCCGAGGACGAGCAGTACTTC,CAISKRPQGAEDEQYF
TRBD2,.,TRBJ2-7,TRBV7-2,TGTGCCAGCAGCTTAGTACTAGCGGGAAAGTACGAGCAGTACTTC,CASSLVLAGKYEQYF
.,once,TRBJ2-1,TRBV11-1,TGTGCCAGCAGCCCCAGTACAGGGCCGCACTACAATGAGCAGTTCTTC,CASSPSTGPHYNEQFF
.,.,TRBJ2-7,TRBV2,TGTGCCAGCAGGGGGCTGGGCTACGAGCAGTACTTC,CASRGLGYEQYF
TRBD2,once,TRBJ2-4,TRBV13,TGTGCCAGCAGCTCCCTATCCGGGTCGCGGGAGTGGGGCAAAAACATTCAGTACTTC,CASSSLSGSREWGKNIQYF
TRBD1,.,TRBJ2-1,TRBV9,TGTGCCAGCAGCGAACGGACAGGGGGTCTTTACAATGAGCAGTTCTTC,CASSERTGGLYNEQFF
.,.,TRBJ2-5,TRBV30,TGTGCCTGGAGTAGAGGACAGATGCAAGAGACCCAGTACTTC,CAWSRGQMQETQYF
TRBD1,.,TRBJ2-2,TRBV7-2,TGTGCCAGCAGCTTACGAAAATACAGGGGCCTGAACACCGGGGAGCTGTTTTTT,CASSLRKYRGLNTGELFF
TRBD1,.,TRBJ1-5,TRBV19,TGTGCCAGTAGTATCAACCCTACAGGGGGCTTAAGCAATCAGCCCCAGCATTTT,CASSINPTGGLSNQPQHF
TRBD2,.,TRBJ2-7,TRBV19,TGTGCCAGTAGTATTACCGGGAGGGCCGGGGAGCAGTACTTC,CASSITGRAGEQYF
TRBD2,.,TRBJ2-1,TRBV4-3,TGCGCCAGCAGCCAAGACTGGGGGAGGGCCAATGAGCAGTTCTTC,CASSQDWGRANEQFF
TRBD2,.,TRBJ2-2,TRBV2,TGTGCCAGCCCCGGGAGGGGACTTGCGAACACCGGGGAGCTGTTTTTT,CASPGRGLANTGELFF